This entry features one T cell receptor beta chain sequence. The table lists this clonotype with a few counts. Its antigen specificity is not known. The input lacks base qualities; no much larger clone sits a single base away. These data originate in a study of vaccination and CD4 T cells after COVID-19 (dated by TCRdb to 2022 to 2024). At the level of the whole study: Convalescent patients had a positive SARS-CoV-2 result on nasal swab PCR, and of these patients, some 10 had mild disease and one had severe disease. Six males and four females were included in the convalescent cohort, with two Hispanic individuals, seven Caucasians, two Asians and one multiracial person represented. Post-COVID blood samples from convalescent patients were collected a median of around 100 days after diagnosis, with a range of roughly 30 to 170 days. Control cultures used a CEFX viral epitope pool as positive control, an HIV-1 Nef peptide pool as negative control, or no peptide. Post-vaccine blood samples were obtained a median of about 72 days after the second vaccine dose, with a range of about 13 to 241 days. In 10 COVID-19 convalescent patients and a handful of infection-naive healthy vaccine recipients, the spike-specific CD4+ TCR repertoire before mRNA vaccination was compared with the repertoire after mRNA vaccination. Two doses of either the Pfizer-BioNTech BNT162b2 vaccine (n=8) or the Moderna mRNA-1273 vaccine (n=2) were administered to participants. For stimulating the cultures, overlapping spike peptide pools were used, derived from SARS-CoV-2 as well as from the common cold coronaviruses HCoV-NL63, HCoV-OC43 and HCoV-229E. Overall results and qualifications from the work: The median number of SARS-CoV-2-reactive clonotypes rose from 20 to 25 after infection to approximately 41 after vaccination, but the change was not significant. Of the vaccine-specific clones found in convalescent patients, nearly all (304 of 307) were mono-reactive for SARS-CoV-2 spike instead of being cross-reactive with common cold coronaviruses. Only a relatively small number of convalescent patients were included in the study, and early timepoints following natural infection were not analyzed. Among convalescent patients, a median roughly 90% of the SARS-CoV-2-reactive clones seen after vaccination appeared only after vaccination, which suggests priming specific to the vaccine.

Trimming takes 6 bases from V and 2 bases from J, and the germline ends sit 11 bases apart. Including the terminal cysteine and phenylalanine, the CDR3 comprises 14 residues. Only the CDR3 region is kept as DNA, spanning 42 bases read in frame from base 1. Via the germline V gene (reference sequence), CDR1 is LNHDA and CDR2 SQIVND. The treatment or condition label on this specimen signifies: roughly ten-day PBMC culture with coronavirus spike peptide pools or control peptides (ViraFEST assay). The ViraFEST assay was used in the study, in which antigen-specific T cells were expanded with peptide pools and expanded clonotypes were subsequently identified by TCR sequencing. The positive SARS-CoV-2 PCR tests of the convalescent patients were dated from March to December 2020, before the Alpha, Beta and Delta variants emerged in the United States. Each well held around 2.1 million PBMCs cultured with approximately 9.2 ug/ml peptide pools in IMDM containing around 5% human AB serum and roughly 10 IU/ml IL-2. On days 3 and 7, half of the culture medium was replaced with fresh IL-2-containing medium. After more than 8 days of culture, CD4+ T cells were isolated by negative selection using the EasySep CD4+ T cell isolation kit. PBMCs were separated from whole blood using Ficoll-Paque Plus gradient centrifugation and then either used fresh or cryopreserved at -140C. Triplicate wells were generally used for each culture condition.

The library was obtained by PCR. At the Johns Hopkins FTIC core, DNA from the cultured CD4+ T cells underwent TCR sequencing with the Oncomine TCR Beta short-read assay. The QIAamp micro DNA kit was used to extract genomic DNA from the cultured CD4+ T cells. Oncomine TCR Beta libraries from cultured CD4+ T cells were pooled with unique dual indexes and sequenced on an Illumina iSeq 100. In the source study's methods: Non-productive sequences were removed, and CDR3s not starting with C, not ending with F or W, or shorter than 7 amino acids were discarded. The MANAFEST web application identified antigen-specific clonotypes by comparing peptide-stimulated wells against reference wells and other culture wells. To be called positive, a clone needed an FDR below 0.05, an odds ratio above 5, and a productive frequency above 0.1% in at least two of three replicate wells. Cross-reactive clonotypes were defined as significantly expanded in both SARS-CoV-2 spike wells and at least one common cold coronavirus spike condition. Levenshtein distances (stringdist) and unrooted phylogenetic trees (ape) in R version 3.6.1 were used to assess CDR3 homology. Using fastp at Q25 and MiXCR, TCRdb reprocessed the public reads and kept productive beta chains. Rows with a matching CDR3 protein are joined into one entry that keeps the most common DNA and genes. TCRdb's processing, not the study's, gives the V and J calls here. Present in this sample are around 10,000 distinct CDR3 sequences, around three fifths of which were seen just once. The top ten constitute approximately 26% of the sample.

This TCR was sampled from a human donor who had recovered from COVID-19. Rearrangement joined TRBV19 to TRBJ1-3; the D segment could be TRBD1, given 6 matching bases. The sample taken for sequencing was CD4+ T cells from blood, cultured in vitro. The DNA is as follows: TGTGCCAGTAGCGCCCACAGGGCTGGAAACACCATATATTTT. It codes for CASSAHRAGNTIYF.